This T cell receptor (beta chain) was captured by sequencing in a study of T cell clones after liver transplantation (dated by TCRdb to the late 2010s). Regarding the complete study: The samples were obtained from ITN030ST, a randomized trial that attempted immunosuppression withdrawal within 2 years after liver transplantation. To count as tolerant, a recipient had to stay completely off immunosuppression for at least one year without liver enzymes climbing beyond twice the upper limit of normal. Three of the eight recipients were HCV-positive; the others were transplanted for non-autoimmune, non-viral indications. Until randomization at 12-24 months post-transplant, subjects were given standard immunosuppression, with no induction therapy. The studied cohort comprised 8 liver transplant recipients, 3 classified as tolerant and 5 as non-tolerant. As an antigen-independent comparator for the donor-reactive sequences, third party-reactive TCRbeta sequences from pre-transplant MLRs were identified as well. Blood samples were collected pre-transplant, pre-randomization before withdrawal, and post-randomization after either complete withdrawal or failed withdrawal. Donor-reactive T cell clones were identified by TCRbeta sequencing after a pre-transplant mixed lymphocyte reaction and then tracked in post-transplant blood.

From a lookup of the germline V gene, CDR1 and CDR2 are MDHEN and SYDVKM. V is clipped by 4 bases and J by 3 bases, and the sequence between their germline boundaries is 26 bases long. Counted from cysteine to phenylalanine, this CDR3 has 19 amino acids. CDR3 DNA is the only sequence kept; it has 57 bases, read in frame from the first base. About this clone: Its antigen target is currently unknown. Within one base of it there is no much larger clone, and no base qualities were kept.

Thawed unstimulated PBMCs were stained for CD3, CD4 and CD8 and FACS-sorted into CD3+CD4+ and CD3+CD8+ populations. Each of the 8 studied subjects was randomized to immunosuppression withdrawal. The Qiagen DNeasy Blood and Tissue Kit was used for genomic DNA isolation. The paper's findings and limits, for the study overall: Donor-reactive sequences decreased more than third party-reactive sequences, which suggests partial antigen-specific deletion that was not related to withdrawal success. When repertoire turnover was taken into account, detection of donor-reactive sequences was significantly reduced in 7 of 8 subjects for CD4 and in 8 of 8 subjects for CD8. Because no allograft tissue specimens were available, donor-reactive T cells may have migrated into the graft instead of being deleted. In 5 of 8 subjects, circulating donor-reactive CD4 TCRbeta sequences decreased significantly after transplant, regardless of tolerance or HCV status. Low numbers of available donor cells limited the measurable donor-reactive repertoire in a couple of subjects. The conclusions were preliminary, being limited by small, heterogeneous patient numbers and by non-standardized post-transplant time points.

Using immunoSEQ, frozen genomic DNA was subjected to high-throughput TCRbeta CDR3 sequencing, a process that included PCR amplification, mapping, bias correction and internal controls. The authors processed their data as follows. Only productive rearrangements were retained, with each unique TCRbeta sequence defined by its CDR3 nucleotide sequence together with its V and J gene. For classification of a sequence as donor-reactive, at least 5-fold expansion in CFSE-low cells relative to unstimulated pre-transplant cells and a frequency of at least 0.01% were required. To ensure at least 90% detection power, minimum frequency thresholds were set for each subject based on that subject's lowest-template unstimulated sample. Jensen-Shannon divergence between the top 1000 TCRbeta sequences after and before transplant was used to measure repertoire turnover. Changes in detection of donor-reactive sequences were assessed with two-sided Fisher's exact tests. The table comes from immuneACCESS by way of TCRdb, which keeps in-frame sequences with V and J called. Part of the clones is missing from these tables; in studies checked, under half for an unresolved V gene and the rest for unknown reasons. Clonal size and the V and J genes are those of that table, whereas D and trimming came from the DNA. This sample has about 16,000 clones in its table, and less than 85% of those were observed once. The ten largest clones add up to 25% to 30% of the sample.

This TCR was recovered from a human patient who received a liver transplant. After a transplant, certain T cells may trace back to the graft donor. Sequenced here: CD8+ T cells from blood, sampled around 4 years after liver transplant. The rearrangement joined TRBV28 to TRBJ2-3, with the D gene not confidently named. The nucleotide sequence reads TGTGCCAGCAGTTCCCAGACTCCACAGAAAACCCGGAATACAGATACGCAGTATTTT. The resulting protein is CASSSQTPQKTRNTDTQYF. The CDR3, completed at both ends by the reference TRBV28 and TRBJ2-3 genes, gives the full variable domain DVKVTQSSRYLVKRTGEKVFLECVQDMDHENMFWYRQDPGLGLRLIYFSYDVKMKEKGDIPEGYSVSREKKERFSLILESASTNQTSMYLCASSSQTPQKTRNTDTQYFGPGTRLTVL.